The entry below describes one T cell receptor beta chain. Its antigen is unknown. Stated time point: cycle 4 day 1 (C4D1), after 5 to 7 weeks of nivolumab. Following autologous stem cell transplantation, relapse occurred in every patient, and exposure to brentuximab vedotin varied. The study purified CD4+ T cells from thawed PBMCs using magnetic negative selection. The patients, who had relapsed/refractory classical Hodgkin lymphoma, achieved best responses of complete response, partial response or progressive disease. TCRdb's table, derived via immunoSEQ multiplex PCR, lists solely in-frame clones and lacks some. The table includes about 17,000 clones, about 68% detected once. The sample is drawn from a study of PD-1 blockade in classical Hodgkin lymphoma. Study observations and caveats: The authors have not defined what causes the repertoire differences, possibly disease activity or prior therapy.

This CDR3 is built from 14 residues. With 5 bases removed from V and 9 bases from J, the gap between germline ends came to 19 bases. CDR1 and CDR2 (germline): SGHAT, FQNNGV. This specimen was CD4+ T cells from blood, taken before the fourth cycle of nivolumab. The TCR originated in a human donor with classical Hodgkin lymphoma. This chain links TRBV11-2 with TRBJ1-2, with a tentative D call TRBD1 (5 bases). In nucleotides, the CDR3 is TGTGCCAGCAGCCCAGTCGTCGGGAGGGGAAGCTACACCTTC. The encoded protein is CASSPVVGRGSYTF.